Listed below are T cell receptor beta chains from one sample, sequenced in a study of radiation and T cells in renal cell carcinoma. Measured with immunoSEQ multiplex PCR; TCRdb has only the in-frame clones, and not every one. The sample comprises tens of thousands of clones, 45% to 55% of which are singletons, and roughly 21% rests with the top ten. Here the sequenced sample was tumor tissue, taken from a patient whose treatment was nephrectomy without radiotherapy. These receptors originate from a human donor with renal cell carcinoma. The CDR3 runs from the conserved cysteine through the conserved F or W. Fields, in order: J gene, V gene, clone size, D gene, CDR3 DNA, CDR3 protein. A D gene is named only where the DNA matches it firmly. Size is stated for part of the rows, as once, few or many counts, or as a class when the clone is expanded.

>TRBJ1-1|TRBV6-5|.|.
TGTGCCAGCAGGGCAGAAAGTGAAGCTTTCTTT
CASRAESEAFF
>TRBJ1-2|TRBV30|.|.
TGTGCCTGGAGTTTAGGTCTGCCCTATGGCTACACCTTC
CAWSLGLPYGYTF
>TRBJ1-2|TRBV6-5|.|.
TGTGCCAGCAGTTACTCGGGGGCAGGCTATGGCTACACCTTC
CASSYSGAGYGYTF
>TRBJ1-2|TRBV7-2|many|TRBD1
TGTGCCAGCAGCTCACCGGGACAGGGAAAATCAAGCTACACCTTC
CASSSPGQGKSSYTF
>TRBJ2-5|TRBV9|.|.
TGTGCCAGCAGCGTAGTGGGGGGCAGGGAGTACTTC
CASSVVGGREYF
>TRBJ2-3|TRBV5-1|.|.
TGCGCCAGCAGCAACACCAACCCTAGCACAGATACGCAGTATTTT
CASSNTNPSTDTQYF
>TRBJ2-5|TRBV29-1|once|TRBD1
TGCAGCGTCGGGACAGGGTCATGGGAGACCCAGTACTTC
CSVGTGSWETQYF
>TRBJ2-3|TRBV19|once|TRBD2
TGTGCCAGTAGCCTAGCGGGGGCCAGCACAGATACGCAGTATTTT
CASSLAGASTDTQYF
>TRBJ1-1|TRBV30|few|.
TGTGCCAGAGCACTCCGAGGGGGCACTGAAGCTTTCTTT
CARALRGGTEAFF
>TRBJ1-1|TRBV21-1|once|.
TGTGCCAGCAGCAAAGAGGGGGGACAGCATAGAGAAGAGAACACTGAAGCTTTCTTT
CASSKEGGQHREENTEAFF
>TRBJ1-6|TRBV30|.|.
TGTGCCTGGAGTGTACTCGGTGTTAATTCACCCCTCCACTTT
CAWSVLGVNSPLHF
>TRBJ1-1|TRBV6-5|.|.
TGTGCCAGCAGTTACTCGGAGGGTGTGGGCACTGAAGCTTTCTTT
CASSYSEGVGTEAFF
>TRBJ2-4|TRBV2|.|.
TGTGCCAGCAGTGAAAAAAACATTCAGTACTTC
CASSEKNIQYF
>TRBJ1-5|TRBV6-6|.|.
TGTGCCAGCAGTTACTCGGGAGGCGGCAATCAGCCCCAGCATTTT
CASSYSGGGNQPQHF
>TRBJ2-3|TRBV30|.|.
TGTGCCTGGAGTTCCCGGAACCCAGATACGCAGTATTTT
CAWSSRNPDTQYF
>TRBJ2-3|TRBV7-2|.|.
TGTGCCAGCAGCTCCATACAGAATACGCAGTATTTT
CASSSIQNTQYF
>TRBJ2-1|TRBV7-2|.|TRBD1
TGTGCCAGCAGCTCCGGACAGGGGGACAATGAGCAGTTCTTC
CASSSGQGDNEQFF
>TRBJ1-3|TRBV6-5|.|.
TGTGCCAGCAGTTACTATGGGGACTCCTCTGGAAACACCATATATTTT
CASSYYGDSSGNTIYF
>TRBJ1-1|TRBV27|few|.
TGTGCCAGCAGTTCCCGGAGAGGGAACACTGAAGCTTTCTTT
CASSSRRGNTEAFF
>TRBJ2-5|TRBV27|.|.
TGTGCCAGCAGTTTTCTGTCGGGGGCGGAGACCCAGTACTTC
CASSFLSGAETQYF
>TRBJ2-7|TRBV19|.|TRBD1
TGTGCCAGTAGCAAGAGGGGACAGGGAACCTACGAGCAGTACTTC
CASSKRGQGTYEQYF
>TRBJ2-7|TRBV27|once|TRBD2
TGTGCCAGCAGTCCCAGGACTAGCGGGGCTTACTCCTACGAGCAGTACTTC
CASSPRTSGAYSYEQYF
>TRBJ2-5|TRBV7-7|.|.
TGTGCCAGCAGCTTAAGGCTTGGCGGAGGGGGGGAAGAGACCCAGTACTTC
CASSLRLGGGGEETQYF
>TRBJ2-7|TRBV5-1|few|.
TGCGCCAGCAGCCCCAGACAGAGCTACGAGCAGTACTTC
CASSPRQSYEQYF
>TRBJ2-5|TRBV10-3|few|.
TGTGCCATCAGTGACTACCAAGAGACCCAGTACTTC
CAISDYQETQYF
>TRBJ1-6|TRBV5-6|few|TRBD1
TGTGCCAGCAGCTTGGATACAGGGGGTGATTCACCCCTCCACTTT
CASSLDTGGDSPLHF
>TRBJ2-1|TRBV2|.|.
TGTGCCAGCAGTCATACTTCAGGGGTTGTACCCTACAATGAGCAGTTCTTC
CASSHTSGVVPYNEQFF
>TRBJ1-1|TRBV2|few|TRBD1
TGTGCCAGCATAAAAGGGGGCATGAACACTGAAGCTTTCTTT
CASIKGGMNTEAFF
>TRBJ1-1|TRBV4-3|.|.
TGCGCCAGCAGCTCTCGGGACCCAAACACTGAAGCTTTCTTT
CASSSRDPNTEAFF
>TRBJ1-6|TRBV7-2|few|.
TGTGCCAGCAGCGGACGACCTCCCGGTTCACCCCTCCACTTT
CASSGRPPGSPLHF
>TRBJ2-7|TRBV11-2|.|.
TGTGCCAGCAGCTACAAGGGTACAACCTACGAGCAGTACTTC
CASSYKGTTYEQYF
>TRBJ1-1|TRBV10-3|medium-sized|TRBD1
TGTGCCATCACCCCGGGACAGGGGGCGCCAGGTGAAGCTTTCTTT
CAITPGQGAPGEAFF
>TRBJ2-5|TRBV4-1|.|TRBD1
TGCGCCAGCAGCCTAGGACAGGGGGCAAAAGAGACCCAGTACTTC
CASSLGQGAKETQYF
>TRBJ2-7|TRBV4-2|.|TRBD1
TGTGCCAGCAGCCAACTCGGACAGGGGGTTTACGAGCAGTACTTC
CASSQLGQGVYEQYF
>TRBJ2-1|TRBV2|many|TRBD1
TGTGCCAGCAGTGTGGGGACAGGGATCTACAATGAGCAGTTCTTC
CASSVGTGIYNEQFF
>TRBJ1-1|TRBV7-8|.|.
TGTGCCAGCAGCCGCCGAAGGCCCGGGGCTTCTGAGACTTTCTTT
CASSRRRPGASETFF
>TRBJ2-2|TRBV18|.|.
TGTGCCAGCTCACCCCCAGGAGGGAACACCGGGGAGCTGTTTTTT
CASSPPGGNTGELFF
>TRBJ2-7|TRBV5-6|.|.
TGTGCCAGCCGAGGGAACTACGAGCAGTACTTC
CASRGNYEQYF
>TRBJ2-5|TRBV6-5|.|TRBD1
TGTGCCAGCAGTTACTCAAGAAGGACAGGGCAAGAGACCCAGTACTTC
CASSYSRRTGQETQYF
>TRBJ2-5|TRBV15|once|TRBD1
TGTGCCACCAGCAGAGGGACAGGGGGGAGGGAGACCCAGTACTTC
CATSRGTGGRETQYF
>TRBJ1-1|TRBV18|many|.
TGTGCCAGCTCACCACTACCAAACACTGAAGCTTTCTTT
CASSPLPNTEAFF
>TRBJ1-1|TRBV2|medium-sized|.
TGTGCCAGCAGTGAACAGGGTGCGGGCACTGAAGCTTTCTTT
CASSEQGAGTEAFF
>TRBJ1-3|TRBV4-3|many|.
TGCGCCAGCAGCCAAGGAGGGAATGGAAACACCATATATTTT
CASSQGGNGNTIYF
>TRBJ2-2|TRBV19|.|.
TGTGCCAGTGGCTCTACCCCGGGACAACTCTGGACCGGGGAGCTGTTTTTT
CASGSTPGQLWTGELFF
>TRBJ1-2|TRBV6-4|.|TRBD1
TGTGCCAGCAGAAGGGACAGCGACGGTGGGGGCTACACCTTC
CASRRDSDGGGYTF
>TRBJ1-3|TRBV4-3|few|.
TGCGCCAGCAGCCAAGATATTAGCTCTGGAAACACCATATATTTT
CASSQDISSGNTIYF
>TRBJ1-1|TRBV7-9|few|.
TGTGCCAGCAGCTTAGCCACAGGGCCCGGTGGCACTGAAGCTTTCTTT
CASSLATGPGGTEAFF
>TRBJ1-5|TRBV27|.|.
TGTGCCAGCAGTCTAGGACCGATTAGCAATCAGCCCCAGCATTTT
CASSLGPISNQPQHF
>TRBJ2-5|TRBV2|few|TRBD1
TGTGCCAGCAGTGAGGGACAGGGATGGGGAGAGACCCAGTACTTC
CASSEGQGWGETQYF
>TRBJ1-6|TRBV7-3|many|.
TGTGCCAGCAGCTTACTGGGAAATAATTCACCCCTCCACTTT
CASSLLGNNSPLHF
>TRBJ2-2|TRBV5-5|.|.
TGTGCCAGCAGCTTGGAGGCAGTCGGGGAGCTGTTTTTT
CASSLEAVGELFF
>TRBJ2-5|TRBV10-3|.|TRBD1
TGTGCCATGGGACAGAGCGCGGAGACCCAGTACTTC
CAMGQSAETQYF
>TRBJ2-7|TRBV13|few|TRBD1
TGTGCCAGCAGGGGACAGGGGGCCCCCTACGAGCAGTACTTC
CASRGQGAPYEQYF